The 25 T cell receptor beta chains reported below all come from one sample, sequenced in a study of cytomegalovirus exposure and HLA in healthy donors. PCR was performed using 60 Vbeta and 13 Jbeta primers. TCRdb's copy holds only in-frame clones and misses some; the assay was immunoSEQ multiplex PCR. In the table there are about 94,000 clones, 76% of which are singletons. The sample taken for sequencing was PBMCs. The source of these receptors is a male donor in good health and CMV-seronegative.

The J gene is TRBJ2-5, the V gene TRBV4-1; TRBD1 aligns across 9 bases. The J call may be incorrect, as the DNA end agrees better with TRBJ2-7. Germline CDR1 reads MGHRA; CDR2 reads YSYEKL. The CDR3 runs to 15 residues. The CDR3 sequence: CASSQEGQGRYEQYF. For the CDR3, the DNA is TGCGCCAGCAGCCAAGAGGGACAGGGCAGGTACGAGCAGTACTTC.

In regard to this clone: The junction departs from the called germline gene at one end, perhaps through a read error. CDR3 region: CASSLPPSGANGLTF. CDR3 sequence (DNA): TGTGCCAGCAGCTTACCTCCTTCTGGGGCCAACGGCCTGACTTTC. The rearrangement links TRBV7-9 to TRBJ2-6; D might be TRBD1 (5 bases). CDR1 is SEHNR, CDR2 FQNEAQ, per germline (reference sequence). This CDR3 contains 15 residues. The variable domain in full, completed from reference TRBV7-9 and TRBJ2-6, reads DTGVSQNPRHKITKRGQNVTFRCDPISEHNRLYWYRQTLGQGPEFLTYFQNEAQLEKSRLLSDRFSAERPKGSFSTLEIQRTEQGDSAMYLCASSLPPSGANGLTFGAGSRLTVL.

V and J are TRBV19 and TRBJ1-4; 9 bases agree with TRBD1. Unmatched junction bases numbered 6, after V lost 5 bases and J lost 8 bases. This CDR3 comprises 14 residues. CDR1 and CDR2 from the germline V gene are LNHDA and SQIVND (reference sequence). CDR3 sequence (DNA): TGTGCCAGTAGTTCAACAGGGGGCTGGGAAAAACTGTTTTTT. Translating gives CASSSTGGWEKLFF.

The J gene is TRBJ1-1, the V gene TRBV4-3; TRBD1 matches at 9 bases. The CDR3 is 17 amino acids. The V gene's germline CDR1 is LGHNA and CDR2 YSLEER. The V segment lost 4 bases and the J segment 5 bases; nucleotides outside the gene matches: 14. CDR3 bases: TGCGCCAGCAGCCTTCTCGCCGGGACAGGGTCTGGGACTGAAGCTTTCTTT. Amino acids: CASSLLAGTGSGTEAFF.

V and J are TRBV27 and TRBJ2-1; 9 nucleotides match TRBD1. The J segment lost 1 base and the V segment lost 10 bases, leaving 20 bases of the junction unmatched. CDR3 length: 19 residues. CDR1 is MNHEY and CDR2 is SMNVEV in the germline V gene (reference sequence). The CDR3 sequence: CATEAPGQGLGVSYNEQFF. CDR3 bases: TGTGCCACAGAGGCACCGGGACAGGGTCTGGGTGTGTCCTACAATGAGCAGTTCTTC.

The chain couples TRBV4-1 to TRBJ1-2; the D is unclear. Trimming pared 5 bases from V and 6 bases from J, leaving 19 bases between. The CDR3 is made up of 15 amino acids. Germline CDR1 reads MGHRA; CDR2 reads YSYEKL. The CDR3: CASSKGLPQRDGYTF. The CDR3 nucleotides read TGCGCCAGCAGCAAAGGACTACCCCAACGGGATGGCTACACCTTC.

The chain recombines TRBV28 with TRBJ2-1; perhaps TRBD2 as D (6 bases). Germline CDR1 reads MDHEN; CDR2 reads SYDVKM. V gave up 5 bases and J gave up 5 bases, with 16 bases separating them. This CDR3 has 15 residues. CDR3 in amino acids: CASSPLSGLNNEQFF. The CDR3 DNA reads TGTGCCAGCAGTCCCCTGAGCGGGCTGAACAATGAGCAGTTCTTC.

This clone was seen just once. The rearrangement uses TRBV6-5 and TRBJ1-3; D call uncertain. The ends were cut back, 0 bases at V and 3 bases at J, with 12 bases in the middle. CDR1 and CDR2 from the germline V gene are MNHEY and SVGAGI. The CDR3 is 16 amino acids. This chain's CDR3 is CASSYSRGEGGNTIYF. The CDR3, as DNA: TGTGCCAGCAGTTACTCGCGGGGAGAAGGTGGAAACACCATATATTTT.

This clone was observed a single time. This chain joins TRBV29-1 and TRBJ2-1; the match to TRBD1 covers 8 bases. From germline, CDR1 is SQVTM and CDR2 ANQGSEA. V lost 5 bases, J lost 6 bases, and 9 bases stayed unmatched. The CDR3 is 14 amino acids. CDR3 protein: CSVPDRENGNEQFF. The DNA of the CDR3 is TGCAGCGTTCCGGACAGGGAAAATGGCAATGAGCAGTTCTTC.

In this sample, this clone turned up once. This chain uses TRBV5-8 with TRBJ2-1, with 8 bases matching TRBD2. The germline gives CDR1 SGHTS, CDR2 YDEGEE. V dropped 4 bases and J dropped 3; count of bases not matched to a gene: 6. The CDR3 contains 15 residues. CDR3 protein: CASSRGGDFYNEQFF. The CDR3 DNA reads as TGTGCCAGCAGCCGGGGGGGGGACTTCTACAATGAGCAGTTCTTC.

V is TRBV5-1 and J is TRBJ1-1; no clear D. Germline-derived CDR1 and CDR2 are SGHRS and YFSETQ. The V and J ends lost 4 bases and 0 bases respectively, with 10 bases between them. The CDR3 length is 14 residues. CDR3 sequence (DNA): TGCGCCAGCAGCGGAGGGTCTCTGAACACTGAAGCTTTCTTT. The encoded protein is CASSGGSLNTEAFF.

DNA for the CDR3: TGTGCCAGCAGCTTAGTATTCAGGGCTAGCGGGGGGAATGAGCAGTTCTTC. Amino acid sequence: CASSLVFRASGGNEQFF. The V gene is TRBV11-2, the J gene TRBJ2-1; 11 positions agree with TRBD2. The CDR3 consists of 17 residues. The J segment lost 7 bases and the V segment lost 1 base, leaving 9 bases of the junction unmatched. Germline V CDR1 and CDR2: SGHAT, FQNNGV. Together with reference TRBV11-2 and TRBJ2-1, the CDR3 gives the full variable domain: EAGVAQSPRYKIIEKRQSVAFWCNPISGHATLYWYQQILGQGPKLLIQFQNNGVVDDSQLPKDRFSAERLKGVDSTLKIQPAKLEDSAVYLCASSLVFRASGGNEQFFGPGTRLTVL.

This chain links TRBV9 with TRBJ2-5, with 7 bases fitting TRBD2. Looked up from germline, CDR1 is SGDLS and CDR2 is YYNGEE. The CDR3 has 14 residues. V gave up 4 bases and J gave up 5 bases; unmatched junction bases: 8. Here the CDR3 reads CASSPWDYRETQYF. CDR3 nucleotides: TGTGCCAGCAGCCCCTGGGACTACAGGGAGACCCAGTACTTC.

The rearrangement joins TRBV5-1 to TRBJ2-7; TRBD1 agrees at 11 bases. This CDR3 contains 18 residues. J gave up 4 bases and V 0 bases, and 12 bases lay outside the gene matches. Germline loops: CDR1 SGHRS, CDR2 YFSETQ. The CDR3 here is CASSLGPSDRGLMYEQYF. CDR3 DNA: TGCGCCAGCAGCTTGGGGCCCTCGGACAGGGGGCTAATGTACGAGCAGTACTTC.

The chain recombines TRBV19 with TRBJ2-6; 7 bases match TRBD2. The germline V gene has CDR1 LNHDA and CDR2 SQIVND (reference sequence). This CDR3 region has 18 residues. J lost 0 bases, V lost 2 bases, and 7 bases had no gene match. The CDR3 coding sequence is TGTGCCAGTAGTATAATTGGGAGGGGTCTCTCTGGGGCCAACGTCCTGACTTTC. The encoded protein is CASSIIGRGLSGANVLTF.

The chain joins TRBV7-9 to TRBJ2-7; 7 positions agree with TRBD1. The CDR3 covers 16 residues. From germline, CDR1 is SEHNR and CDR2 FQNEAQ (reference sequence). V gave up 2 bases and J gave up 1 base; unmatched junction bases: 8. The CDR3 loop is CASSLPDRELSYEQYF. The CDR3 region has the DNA TGTGCCAGCAGCTTACCCGACAGGGAACTTTCCTACGAGCAGTACTTC.

The table lists this clone with a few counts. The gene calls are TRBV6-5 and TRBJ1-2; 8 bases match TRBD1. J gave up 5 bases and V 6 bases, and 5 bases lay outside the gene matches. CDR3 length: 13 amino acids. Germline V gene lookup returns CDR1 MNHEY and CDR2 SVGAGI. The CDR3 nucleotides are TGTGCCAGCAGACGGGGACAGGTTTATGGCTACACCTTC. Translation gives CASRRGQVYGYTF.

J is TRBJ1-3 and V is TRBV2; 11 bases are a match to TRBD1. The junction had 2 bases not matched to a gene; V was cut back by 4 bases and J by 0 bases. CDR3 size: 16 residues. Germline-derived CDR1 and CDR2 are SNHLY and FYNNEI. The CDR3 DNA sequence: TGTGCCAGCAGTGGGGACAGGGGGGCCTCTGGAAACACCATATATTTT. Encoded protein: CASSGDRGASGNTIYF.

In DNA, the CDR3 is TGTGCCAGCAGTTTAAGGGGGCTAAGCCAAGAGACCCAGTACTTC. It is translated as CASSLRGLSQETQYF. This chain uses TRBV6-5 with TRBJ2-5; 7 bases agree with TRBD1. The J segment lost 1 base and the V segment lost 4 bases, leaving 6 bases of the junction unmatched. Germline V CDR1 and CDR2: MNHEY, SVGAGI. This CDR3 region has 15 residues.

The V call is TRBV4-3, the J call TRBJ2-7, with D tentatively TRBD1 (5 bases). Germline CDR1 is LGHNA and CDR2 is YSLEER. V was shortened by 1 base and J by 2 bases, with 6 bases between the two germline ends. The CDR3 is 13 amino acids. CDR3 sequence reads: CASSQGGTYEQYF. The DNA for the CDR3 is TGCGCCAGCAGCCAAGGGGGCACCTACGAGCAGTACTTC.

In nucleotides, the CDR3 is TGTGCCAGCAGACTTAGACAGCTTGAAGCTTTCTTT. It codes for CASRLRQLEAFF. The rearrangement links TRBV6-1 to TRBJ1-1, with D maybe TRBD1 (5 bases). Trimming took off 6 bases at V and 7 bases at J, with 12 bases between the two ends. CDR1 and CDR2 from the germline V gene are MNHNS and SASEGT. The CDR3 spans 12 residues.

This clone is deemed medium-sized. The rearrangement links TRBV28 to TRBJ2-7; 10 nucleotides match TRBD1. Germline CDR1 MDHEN, CDR2 SYDVKM. The CDR3 is made up of 15 amino acids. J gave up 1 base and V 5 bases, and 5 bases lay outside the gene matches. The CDR3 bases are TGTGCCAGCAGTGACGGACAGGGGGTGTCCTACGAGCAGTACTTC. Residues: CASSDGQGVSYEQYF. The whole variable domain, remainder taken from reference TRBV28 and TRBJ2-7, is DVKVTQSSRYLVKRTGEKVFLECVQDMDHENMFWYRQDPGLGLRLIYFSYDVKMKEKGDIPEGYSVSREKKERFSLILESASTNQTSMYLCASSDGQGVSYEQYFGPGTRLTVT.

This sequence joins TRBV28 and TRBJ1-2; 9 positions match TRBD1. Germline V gene sequence: CDR1 MDHEN, CDR2 SYDVKM. The CDR3 has 13 residues. Trimming at V came to 3 bases and at J to 7 bases, leaving 3 bases not matched to a gene. The CDR3 sequence: CASSLGQGRGYTF. The CDR3 region has the DNA TGTGCCAGCAGTTTGGGACAGGGCCGTGGCTACACCTTC.

V gene TRBV2 combines with J gene TRBJ1-1; D call uncertain. Trimming pared 8 bases from V and 2 bases from J, leaving 12 bases between. Looked up from germline, CDR1 is SNHLY and CDR2 is FYNNEI. The CDR3 covers 13 residues. This CDR3 is CASVRGSNTEAFF. CDR3 DNA: TGTGCCAGCGTTCGGGGATCTAACACTGAAGCTTTCTTT.

J is TRBJ2-7 and V is TRBV28; 7 positions match TRBD1. Germline V gives CDR1 MDHEN, CDR2 SYDVKM. The ends lost 9 bases at V and 3 bases at J; junction bases unmatched: 5. The CDR3 totals 12 residues. This CDR3 reads CASSRQGYEQYF. CDR3 in DNA: TGTGCCAGTTCGAGACAGGGCTACGAGCAGTACTTC.